The T cell receptor beta chain described here comes from a study of blood T cell repertoires in COVID-19. Study background: The United States, Italy and Spain were the sources of the acute and convalescent COVID-19 samples.

Repertoires were generated with immunoSEQ multiplex PCR, while TCRdb's copy carries only in-frame clones and drops some. The data contain over 250,000 clones, roughly 89% of them singletons. Trimming left V 6 bases short and J 4 bases short, with 13 bases between. Germline CDR1 is MNHEY and CDR2 is SMNVEV (reference sequence). CDR3 length: 14 amino acids. Living in 25 or so US areas, the participants were between roughly 18 and 89 years of age. Grouping used clinical history reported by participants in a survey and questionnaire. Two negative PCRs, clearance, or symptom resolution were required of recovered Cohort 3 donors.

Material: PBMCs or T cells enriched from blood (not recorded which). The sequence derives from a man aged 40-50 years who had recovered from COVID-19. The chain carries TRBV27 and TRBJ2-1; perhaps TRBD2 as D (6 bases). The CDR3 DNA is TGTGCCAGCAGGGGGTGGGGACTTTACAATGAGCAGTTCTTC. It specifies CASRGWGLYNEQFF.